A single sample gave rise to the 17 T cell receptor beta chains below, sequenced in a study of spatial heterogeneity in lung cancer. TCRdb passed the 5' RACE reads through MiXCR, listing each CDR3 protein once. The repertoire holds about 52,000 distinct CDR3 sequences, roughly 7.4% seen once, with 35% in the top ten. Specified time point: blood at routine non-recurrence follow-up after resection. Unsorted tumor, nontumor lung tissue or cryopreserved PBMC supplied the whole RNA. Here the sequenced sample was PBMCs, taken at follow-up. Every receptor here comes from a female donor with early-stage non-small cell lung cancer.

This clonotype was recorded at least ten times. This sequence joins TRBV12-3 or TRBV12-4 and TRBJ1-5; 8 nucleotides match TRBD1. There are 14 residues in the CDR3. The ends lost 3 bases at V and 5 bases at J; junction bases unmatched: 3. The CDR3 reads CASSFDRGDQPQHF. The CDR3 coding sequence is TGTGCCAGCAGTTTTGACAGGGGTGATCAGCCCCAGCATTTT.

This clonotype was found many times. The V gene is TRBV2, the J gene TRBJ1-5; the D is unclear. Trimming removed 2 bases from V and 3 bases from J, with 8 bases in between. The germline V gene has CDR1 SNHLY and CDR2 FYNNEI. CDR3 length: 14 residues. The CDR3 coding sequence is TGTGCCAGCAGTGAATTGTCAGACAATCAGCCCCAGCATTTT. It translates to CASSELSDNQPQHF. Full variable domain (remainder filled in from reference TRBV2 and TRBJ1-5): EPEVTQTPSHQVTQMGQEVILRCVPISNHLYFYWYRQILGQKVEFLVSFYNNEISEKSEIFDDQFSVERPDGSNFTLKIRSTKLEDSAMYFCASSELSDNQPQHFGDGTRLSIL.

The chain uses TRBV29-1 and TRBJ2-7; 9 bases match TRBD1. This CDR3 spans 14 amino acids. Germline loops: CDR1 SQVTM, CDR2 ANQGSEA. The ends lost 4 bases at V and 3 bases at J; junction bases unmatched: 7. This CDR3 reads CSVAPGQGFYEQYF. CDR3 bases: TGCAGCGTTGCCCCGGGACAGGGCTTCTACGAGCAGTACTTC.

There are a few counts of this clonotype. The rearrangement joins TRBV7-8 to TRBJ2-5; no clear D gene. The CDR3 extends over 13 amino acids. V dropped 2 bases and J dropped 2 bases, with 6 bases sitting between them. Per the germline V gene, CDR1 is SGHVS and CDR2 is FQNEAQ. Here the CDR3 DNA reads TGTGCCAGCAGCTTAATCTTACAAGAGACCCAGTACTTC. The encoded protein is CASSLILQETQYF.

CDR3 DNA: TGTGCCAGCAGCCTAGAACAGGGGGCGACCTACGAGCAGTACTTC. This translates into CASSLEQGATYEQYF. The chain joins TRBV12-3 or TRBV12-4 to TRBJ2-7; 9 nucleotides align to TRBD1. J lost 2 bases, V lost 6 bases, and 8 bases had no gene match. CDR3 length equals 15 residues.

This clonotype was detected ten times or more. The gene calls are TRBV7-9 and TRBJ2-1, with D perhaps TRBD2 (7 bases). This CDR3 comprises 15 residues. V was shortened by 1 base and J by 8 bases, with 15 bases between the two germline ends. Germline lookup yields CDR1 SEHNR and CDR2 FQNEAQ (reference sequence). CDR3 nucleotide sequence: TGTGCCAGCAGCTTAGTCGTCGGGGGGCAGGATGAGCAGTTCTTC. Its translation is CASSLVVGGQDEQFF.

CDR3 loop: CASSVTGSSTDTQYF. CDR3 bases: TGTGCCAGCAGCGTTACCGGGAGTAGCACAGATACGCAGTATTTT. This chain links TRBV7-9 with TRBJ2-3; a possible D gene is TRBD2 (6 bases). V was cut by 5 bases and J by 0 bases, with 12 bases left in between. Germline V CDR1 and CDR2: SEHNR, FQNEAQ (reference sequence). The CDR3 has 15 residues. Full variable domain (remainder filled in from reference TRBV7-9 and TRBJ2-3): DTGVSQNPRHKITKRGQNVTFRCDPISEHNRLYWYRQTLGQGPEFLTYFQNEAQLEKSRLLSDRFSAERPKGSFSTLEIQRTEQGDSAMYLCASSVTGSSTDTQYFGPGTRLTVL.

DNA of the CDR3: TGTGCCAGCAGTCCCATGGACAACCTAGATTATTCACCCCTCCACTTT. This gives the protein CASSPMDNLDYSPLHF. The V call is TRBV27, the J call TRBJ1-6, with D tentatively TRBD1 (5 bases). In germline, CDR1 is MNHEY, CDR2 SMNVEV (reference sequence). V lost 5 bases and J lost 8, with 19 bases in between. The CDR3 is 16 residues long.

The rearrangement links TRBV11-2 to TRBJ2-5, with D perhaps TRBD1 or TRBD2 (5 bases each). Trimming removed 1 base from V and 2 bases from J, with 11 bases in between. CDR3 size: 15 residues. Looked up from germline, CDR1 is SGHAT and CDR2 is FQNNGV. The CDR3: CASSLAGRNQETQYF. In DNA, the CDR3 is TGTGCCAGCAGCTTAGCGGGGCGGAATCAAGAGACCCAGTACTTC.

The chain couples TRBV4-1 to TRBJ2-1, with a possible D match to TRBD2 (6 bases). Trimming shortened V by 6 bases and J by 8 bases, and 17 bases separated the two germline ends. The CDR3 loop spans 14 amino acids. Germline V gene sequence: CDR1 MGHRA, CDR2 YSYEKL. The CDR3 DNA reads as TGCGCCAGCAGTTCGGAGGGCTACGCGGATGAGCAGTTCTTC. Its protein is CASSSEGYADEQFF.

This clonotype was seen repeatedly, ten times or more. V gene TRBV12-3 or TRBV12-4 combines with J gene TRBJ2-4; D is ambiguous. The ends were cut back, 5 bases at V and 9 bases at J, with 8 bases in the middle. This CDR3 comprises 11 residues. CDR3 sequence reads: CASSRSGIQYF. As DNA, the CDR3 is TGTGCCAGCAGTCGGTCGGGCATTCAGTACTTC.

This clonotype has only a few counts. This chain links TRBV12-3 or TRBV12-4 with TRBJ2-3; TRBD1 matches 9 bases. V shed 6 bases, J shed 6 bases, and the junction held 7 bases outside the gene matches. The CDR3 sequence is 14 residues long. DNA of the CDR3: TGTGCCAGCAGCCAGGGGACAGGGCGGGATACGCAGTATTTT. Translating it yields CASSQGTGRDTQYF.

By frequency in the sample, this clonotype is medium-sized. The chain carries TRBV9 and TRBJ2-7; 8 bases map to TRBD1. The CDR3 is 14 amino acids. J gave up 2 bases and V 3 bases, and 4 bases lay outside the gene matches. Germline assignment: CDR1 SGDLS and CDR2 YYNGEE. The CDR3 reads CASSAQGVPYEQYF. CDR3 sequence (DNA): TGTGCCAGCAGCGCACAGGGGGTCCCCTACGAGCAGTACTTC.

In this sample, this clonotype turned up many times. The chain combines TRBV7-9 with TRBJ1-5; maybe TRBD1 (6 bases). This CDR3 has 15 amino acids. Germline V lookup: CDR1 SEHNR, CDR2 FQNEAQ (reference sequence). Trimming removed 5 bases from V and 5 bases from J, with 16 bases in between. The CDR3 DNA follows: TGTGCCAGCAGCCCCTACGGGGGGGCGGATCAGCCCCAGCATTTT. As protein: CASSPYGGADQPQHF.

In this sample, this clonotype turned up many times. The chain carries TRBV3-1 and TRBJ2-7; D not certain. Germline V gene data show CDR1 as LGHDT and CDR2 as YNNKEL (reference sequence). The CDR3 totals 12 residues. Trimming removed 3 bases from V and 1 base from J, with 4 bases in between. CDR3: CASSQVSYEQYF. The DNA for the CDR3 is TGTGCCAGCAGCCAGGTTTCCTACGAGCAGTACTTC.

This clonotype was seen at least ten times. The gene calls are TRBV5-1 and TRBJ2-1; maybe TRBD1 (5 bases). Trimming stripped 0 bases from V and 2 bases from J, with 12 bases between. The CDR3 consists of 16 residues. Germline V gene lookup returns CDR1 SGHRS and CDR2 YFSETQ. Written as DNA, the CDR3 is TGCGCCAGCAGCTTGGCTCCAGGGTCTGCCTACAATGAGCAGTTCTTC. It is translated as CASSLAPGSAYNEQFF.

V and J are TRBV10-3 and TRBJ1-6; the D is unclear. Trimming removed 0 bases from V and 1 base from J, with 1 base in between. The CDR3 runs 14 residues. Germline CDR1 and CDR2: ENHRY and SYGVKD. The CDR3 DNA reads as TGTGCCATCAGTGAGTCTTCCTATAATTCACCCCTCCACTTT. It encodes CAISESSYNSPLHF.